A single sample is the source of the 13 T cell receptor beta chains below, sequenced in a study of CD8+CD57+ T cells in acquired aplastic anemia. According to the study, genomic DNA was the template for TCR beta VDJ and CDR3 profiling. TCRdb recomputed calls from the reads with MiXCR, one row per CDR3 protein. Among 150,000 to 180,000 distinct CDR3 sequences listed, approximately 52% were seen once. Whoever was chosen for sequencing had shown CD8+CD57+ cell expansion by flow cytometry. The sample consisted of sorted CD4+, CD8+, or CD8+CD57+ T cells (not recorded which) from PBMCs. The receptors shown here come from a human donor with aplastic anemia.

The genes are TRBV10-1 and TRBJ1-1, with D hard to call. CDR1 is WNHNN and CDR2 is SYGVQD in the germline V gene (reference sequence). The CDR3 is made up of 13 amino acids. Trimming shortened V by 3 bases and J by 1 base, and 6 bases separated the two germline ends. CDR3 DNA sequence: TGCGCCAGCAGTGAATCCGCGAACACTGAAGCTTTCTTT. Its protein is CASSESANTEAFF.

The gene calls are TRBV25-1 and TRBJ1-2, with TRBD1 matching 8 bases. The CDR3 has 12 residues. V shed 8 bases and J 8 bases; nucleotides not matched to a gene: 7. Germline-derived CDR1 and CDR2 are MGHDK and SYGVNS. For the CDR3, the DNA is TGTGCCAGCCTAGGACAGGGCGGAGGCTACACCTTC. Its translation: CASLGQGGGYTF.

This clonotype was picked up many times. The chain is built from TRBV7-7 and TRBJ2-3, with unresolved D. Trimming left V 5 bases short and J 2 bases short, with 11 bases between. Germline lookup yields CDR1 SSHAT and CDR2 FNYEAQ (reference sequence). The CDR3 totals 14 residues. For the CDR3, the DNA is TGTGCCAGCAGCCCCTCCCACAACACAGATACGCAGTATTTT. It yields the protein CASSPSHNTDTQYF.

This clonotype has only one observation. The rearrangement joins TRBV29-1 to TRBJ2-1; D not resolved. The CDR3 sequence is 13 residues long. Germline CDR1 SQVTM, CDR2 ANQGSEA. Trimming pared 2 bases from V and 0 bases from J, leaving 5 bases between. This CDR3 reads CSVEQSSYNEQFF. The CDR3 DNA reads as TGCAGCGTTGAACAGAGCTCCTACAATGAGCAGTTCTTC.

This clonotype appeared many times. Written as DNA, the CDR3 is TGTGCCAGCAGCCCTGGGGGTTATAGTGGCTACACCTTC. Translating gives CASSPGGYSGYTF. The rearrangement uses TRBV7-6 and TRBJ1-2; D might be TRBD1 (5 bases). Germline V gives CDR1 SGHVS, CDR2 FNYEAQ. The ends were cut back, 5 bases at V and 7 bases at J, with 14 bases in the middle. The CDR3 length is 13 residues.

The table lists this clonotype with a count of one. The chain has TRBV4-1 and TRBJ2-3; a weak D match, TRBD2 (7 bases). The CDR3 runs 13 residues. The V end lost 1 base, the J end lost 9 bases, and 11 bases lay between the germline ends. Germline V gene sequence: CDR1 MGHRA, CDR2 YSYEKL. The CDR3 region has the DNA TGCGCCAGCAGCCAAGGGGAGGGGGGGACGCAGTATTTT. Residues: CASSQGEGGTQYF.

The chain is built from TRBV19 and TRBJ1-2; no definite D call. Germline V gene sequence: CDR1 LNHDA, CDR2 SQIVND (reference sequence). Trimming removed 2 bases from V and 2 bases from J, with 9 bases in between. This CDR3 has 14 amino acids. The CDR3: CASSIWRSNYGYTF. The DNA of the CDR3 is TGTGCCAGTAGTATATGGCGGTCAAACTATGGCTACACCTTC.

This clonotype was seen a handful of times. The rearrangement links TRBV10-1 to TRBJ2-7, with D tentatively TRBD1 or TRBD2 (5 bases each). The CDR3 totals 15 residues. The germline CDR1 and CDR2 sequences are WNHNN and SYGVQD (reference sequence). Trimming shortened V by 2 bases and J by 2 bases, and 13 bases separated the two germline ends. DNA of the CDR3: TGCGCCAGCAGTGAGATAGGGGACGGACCCTACGAGCAGTACTTC. Its protein is CASSEIGDGPYEQYF.

The rearrangement uses TRBV10-3 and TRBJ2-1; 8 nucleotides align to TRBD2. This CDR3 has 14 amino acids. The germline gives CDR1 ENHRY, CDR2 SYGVKD. V gave up 11 bases and J gave up 7 bases; unmatched junction bases: 13. Here the CDR3 DNA reads TGTGCCCGTGGACCAGCGGGAGAGAATAATGAGCAGTTCTTC. Translated: CARGPAGENNEQFF.

This clonotype has more than one count but fewer than ten. The rearrangement links TRBV7-9 to TRBJ2-6; D unclear. Germline lookup yields CDR1 SEHNR and CDR2 FQNEAQ (reference sequence). The CDR3 is 13 amino acids. The ends were cut back, 5 bases at V and 2 bases at J, with 4 bases in the middle. The CDR3 nucleotides read TGTGCCAGCAGCCCGCCTGGGGCCAACGTCCTGACTTTC. Its protein is CASSPPGANVLTF.

This clonotype was observed a handful of times. This chain connects TRBV28 to TRBJ1-1; D ambiguous. Germline loops: CDR1 MDHEN, CDR2 SYDVKM. V dropped 0 bases and J dropped 8 bases, with 13 bases sitting between them. This CDR3 spans 14 amino acids. CDR3 bases: TGTGCCAGCAGTTTATGGGGCAGTGGATTAGAAGCTTTCTTT. Amino acid sequence: CASSLWGSGLEAFF.

The V call is TRBV25-1, the J call TRBJ1-1, with D possibly matching TRBD1 (5 bases). V gave up 8 bases and J gave up 0 bases, with 19 bases separating them. The CDR3 extends over 16 amino acids. CDR1 is MGHDK and CDR2 is SYGVNS in the germline V gene. The CDR3 loop reads CASETSREGMNTEAFF. The CDR3 DNA reads as TGTGCCAGCGAAACTTCCAGGGAGGGGATGAACACTGAAGCTTTCTTT.

This clonotype showed up just once. The CDR3 is CSASLFGGGWEQYF. CDR3 DNA sequence: TGCAGTGCTAGTTTATTTGGGGGAGGTTGGGAGCAGTACTTC. The genes are TRBV20-1 and TRBJ2-7, with D possibly matching TRBD2 (6 bases). The CDR3 spans 14 residues. The V gene lost 3 bases and the J gene lost 7 bases, with 19 bases spanning the gap. Germline V gives CDR1 DFQATT, CDR2 SNEGSKA (reference sequence).